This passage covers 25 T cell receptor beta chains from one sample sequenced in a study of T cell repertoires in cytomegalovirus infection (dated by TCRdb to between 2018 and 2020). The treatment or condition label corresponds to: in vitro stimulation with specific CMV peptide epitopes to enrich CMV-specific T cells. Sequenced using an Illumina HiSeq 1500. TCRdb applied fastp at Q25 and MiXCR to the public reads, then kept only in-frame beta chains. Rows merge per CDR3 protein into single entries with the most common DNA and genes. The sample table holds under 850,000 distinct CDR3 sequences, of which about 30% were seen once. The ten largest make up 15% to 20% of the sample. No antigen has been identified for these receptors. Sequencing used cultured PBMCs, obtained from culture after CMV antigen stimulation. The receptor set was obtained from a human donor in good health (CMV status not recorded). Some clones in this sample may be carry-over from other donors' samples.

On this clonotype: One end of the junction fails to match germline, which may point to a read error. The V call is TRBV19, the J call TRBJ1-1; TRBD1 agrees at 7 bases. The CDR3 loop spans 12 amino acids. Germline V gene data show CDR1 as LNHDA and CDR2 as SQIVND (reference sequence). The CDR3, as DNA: TGTGCCAGTAGTAGGCGACAGGGAGCGGCCCAATTT. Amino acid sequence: CASSRRQGAAQF.

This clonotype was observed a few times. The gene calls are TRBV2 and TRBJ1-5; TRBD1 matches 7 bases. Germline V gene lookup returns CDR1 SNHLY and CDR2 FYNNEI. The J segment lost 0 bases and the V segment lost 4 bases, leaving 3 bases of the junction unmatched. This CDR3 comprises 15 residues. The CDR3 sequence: CASSVQGVSNQPQHF. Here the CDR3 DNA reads TGTGCCAGCAGTGTTCAGGGGGTTAGCAATCAGCCCCAGCATTTT.

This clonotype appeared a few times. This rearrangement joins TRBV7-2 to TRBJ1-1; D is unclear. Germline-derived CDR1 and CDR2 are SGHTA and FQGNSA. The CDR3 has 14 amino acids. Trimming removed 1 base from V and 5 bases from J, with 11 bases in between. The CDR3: CASSLGVVGTEAFF. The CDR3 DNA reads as TGTGCCAGCAGCTTAGGGGTAGTAGGGACTGAAGCTTTCTTT.

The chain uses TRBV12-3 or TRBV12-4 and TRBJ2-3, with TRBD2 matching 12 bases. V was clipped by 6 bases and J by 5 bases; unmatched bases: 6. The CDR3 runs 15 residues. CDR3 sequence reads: CASRWGLAGRDTQYF. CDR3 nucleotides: TGTGCCAGCAGGTGGGGACTAGCGGGCCGAGATACGCAGTATTTT.

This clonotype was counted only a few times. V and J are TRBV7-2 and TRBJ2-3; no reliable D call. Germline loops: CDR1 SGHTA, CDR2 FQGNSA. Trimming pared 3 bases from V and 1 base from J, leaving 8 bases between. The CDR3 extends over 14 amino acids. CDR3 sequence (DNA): TGTGCCAGCAGCTTCGGTTTTCGCACAGATACGCAGTATTTT. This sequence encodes CASSFGFRTDTQYF.

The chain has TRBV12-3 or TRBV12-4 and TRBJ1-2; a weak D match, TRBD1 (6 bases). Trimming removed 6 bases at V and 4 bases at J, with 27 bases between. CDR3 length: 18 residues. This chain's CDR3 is CASSPAGTGPFGGYGYTF. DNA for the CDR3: TGTGCCAGCAGCCCAGCGGGAACAGGGCCCTTTGGCGGCTATGGCTACACCTTC.

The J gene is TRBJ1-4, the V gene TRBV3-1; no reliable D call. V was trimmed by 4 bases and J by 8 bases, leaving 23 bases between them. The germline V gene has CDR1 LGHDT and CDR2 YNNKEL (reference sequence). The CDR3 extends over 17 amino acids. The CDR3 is CASSRSSTLTTYEKLFF. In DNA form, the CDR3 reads TGTGCCAGCAGCCGATCGTCGACCCTCACGACGTACGAAAAACTGTTTTTT.

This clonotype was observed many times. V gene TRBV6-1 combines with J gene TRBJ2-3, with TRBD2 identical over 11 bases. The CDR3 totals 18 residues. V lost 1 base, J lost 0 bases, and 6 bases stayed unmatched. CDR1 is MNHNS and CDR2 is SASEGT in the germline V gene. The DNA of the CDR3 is TGTGCCAGCAGTGAAGTAACTAGCGGGGGACTGAGCACAGATACGCAGTATTTT. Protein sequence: CASSEVTSGGLSTDTQYF.

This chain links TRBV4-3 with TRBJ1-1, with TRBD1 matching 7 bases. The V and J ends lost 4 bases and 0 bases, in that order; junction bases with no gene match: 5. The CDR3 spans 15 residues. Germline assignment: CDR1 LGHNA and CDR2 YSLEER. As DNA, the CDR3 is TGCGCCAGCAGCCGATCGGGACAGATGAACACTGAAGCTTTCTTT. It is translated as CASSRSGQMNTEAFF.

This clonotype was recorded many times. CDR3 loop: CASSRSGRAMDTQYF. In nucleotides, the CDR3 is TGTGCCAGCAGCCGTAGCGGGAGGGCCATGGATACGCAGTATTTT. V usage is TRBV7-2 and J usage is TRBJ2-3, with 11 bases lining up with TRBD2. With 5 bases clipped from V and 6 bases from J, the junction kept 7 bases outside the gene matches. Per the germline V gene, CDR1 is SGHTA and CDR2 is FQGNSA. CDR3 length equals 15 residues. Supplemented by reference TRBV7-2 and TRBJ2-3, the full variable domain reads GAGVSQSPSNKVTEKGKDVELRCDPISGHTALYWYRQSLGQGLEFLIYFQGNSAPDKSGLPSDRFSAERTGGSVSTLTIQRTQQEDSAVYLCASSRSGRAMDTQYFGPGTRLTVL.

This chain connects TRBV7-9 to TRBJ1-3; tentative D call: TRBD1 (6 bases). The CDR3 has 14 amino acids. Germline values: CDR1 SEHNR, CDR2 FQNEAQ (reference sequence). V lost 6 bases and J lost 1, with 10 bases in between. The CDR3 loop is CASRPGVSGNTIYF. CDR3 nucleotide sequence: TGTGCCAGCAGGCCAGGGGTTTCTGGAAACACCATATATTTT.

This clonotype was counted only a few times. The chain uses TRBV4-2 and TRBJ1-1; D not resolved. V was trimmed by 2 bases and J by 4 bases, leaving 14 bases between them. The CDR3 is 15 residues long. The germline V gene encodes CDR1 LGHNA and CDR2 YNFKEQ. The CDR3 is CASSQLQTGGTEAFF. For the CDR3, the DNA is TGTGCCAGCAGCCAATTACAGACCGGTGGCACTGAAGCTTTCTTT.

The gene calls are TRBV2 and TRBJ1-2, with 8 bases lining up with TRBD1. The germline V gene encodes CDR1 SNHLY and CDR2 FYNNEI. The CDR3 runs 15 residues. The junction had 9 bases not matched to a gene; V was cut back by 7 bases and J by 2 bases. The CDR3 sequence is CASIMAGGANYGYTF. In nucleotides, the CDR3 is TGTGCCAGCATCATGGCAGGGGGCGCCAACTATGGCTACACCTTC.

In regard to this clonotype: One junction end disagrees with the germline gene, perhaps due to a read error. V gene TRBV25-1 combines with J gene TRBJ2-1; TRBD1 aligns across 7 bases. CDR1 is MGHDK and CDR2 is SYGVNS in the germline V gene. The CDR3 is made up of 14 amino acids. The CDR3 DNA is TGTACCAGCAGTGGGGACAGCTCTTACAATGAGCAGTTCTTC. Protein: CTSSGDSSYNEQFF.

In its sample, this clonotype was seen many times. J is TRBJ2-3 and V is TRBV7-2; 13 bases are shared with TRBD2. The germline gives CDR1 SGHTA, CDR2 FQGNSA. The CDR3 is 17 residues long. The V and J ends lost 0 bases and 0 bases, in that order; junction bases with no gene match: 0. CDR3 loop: CASSLAGLAGSTDTQYF. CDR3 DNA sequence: TGTGCCAGCAGCTTAGCGGGACTAGCGGGGAGCACAGATACGCAGTATTTT.

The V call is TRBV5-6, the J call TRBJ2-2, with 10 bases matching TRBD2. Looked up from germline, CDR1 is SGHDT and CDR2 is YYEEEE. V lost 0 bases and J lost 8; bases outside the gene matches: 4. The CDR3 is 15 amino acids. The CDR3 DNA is TGTGCCAGCAGCTTGGACCTAGCGGGAGCTGGGGAGCTGTTTTTT. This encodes CASSLDLAGAGELFF. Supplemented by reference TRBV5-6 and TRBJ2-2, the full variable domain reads DAGVTQSPTHLIKTRGQQVTLRCSPKSGHDTVSWYQQALGQGPQFIFQYYEEEERQRGNFPDRFSGHQFPNYSSELNVNALLLGDSALYLCASSLDLAGAGELFFGEGSRLTVL.

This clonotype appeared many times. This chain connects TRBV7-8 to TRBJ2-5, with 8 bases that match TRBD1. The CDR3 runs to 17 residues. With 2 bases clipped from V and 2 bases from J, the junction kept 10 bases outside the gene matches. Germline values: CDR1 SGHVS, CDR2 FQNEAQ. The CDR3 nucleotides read TGTGCCAGCAGCTTATATGTCAGGGGGCGGCAACAAGAGACCCAGTACTTC. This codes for CASSLYVRGRQQETQYF. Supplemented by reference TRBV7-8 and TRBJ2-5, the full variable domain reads GAGVSQSPRYKVAKRGQDVALRCDPISGHVSLFWYQQALGQGPEFLTYFQNEAQLDKSGLPSDRFFAERPEGSVSTLKIQRTQQEDSAVYLCASSLYVRGRQQETQYFGPGTRLLVL.

The CDR3 loop reads CASSLEAGTRDQYF. The CDR3, as DNA: TGTGCCAGCAGCTTAGAAGCGGGTACACGAGACCAGTACTTC. The rearrangement uses TRBV7-7 and TRBJ2-5, with D possibly matching TRBD2 (6 bases). Trimming stripped 1 base from V and 10 bases from J, with 16 bases between. The CDR3 length is 14 residues. Germline lookup yields CDR1 SSHAT and CDR2 FNYEAQ (reference sequence).

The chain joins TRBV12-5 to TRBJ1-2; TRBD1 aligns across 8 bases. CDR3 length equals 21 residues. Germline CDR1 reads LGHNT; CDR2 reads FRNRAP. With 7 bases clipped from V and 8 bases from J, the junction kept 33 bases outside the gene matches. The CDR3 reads CASVLVFSWFRQGRRHGGYTF. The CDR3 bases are TGTGCTAGTGTTCTGGTGTTTTCTTGGTTTCGACAGGGGCGAAGGCATGGGGGCTACACCTTC.

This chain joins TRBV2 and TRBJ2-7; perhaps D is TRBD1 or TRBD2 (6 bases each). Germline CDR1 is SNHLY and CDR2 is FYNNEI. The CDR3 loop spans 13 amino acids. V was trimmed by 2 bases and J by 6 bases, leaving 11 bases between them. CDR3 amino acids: CASSEWWGAEQYF. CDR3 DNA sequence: TGTGCCAGCAGTGAATGGTGGGGGGCCGAGCAGTACTTC.

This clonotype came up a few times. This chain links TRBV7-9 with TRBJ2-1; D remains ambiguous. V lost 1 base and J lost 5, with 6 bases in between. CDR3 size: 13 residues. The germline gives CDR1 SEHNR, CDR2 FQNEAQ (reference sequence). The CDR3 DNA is TGTGCCAGCAGCTTAGACTCGCACAATGAGCAGTTCTTC. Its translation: CASSLDSHNEQFF.

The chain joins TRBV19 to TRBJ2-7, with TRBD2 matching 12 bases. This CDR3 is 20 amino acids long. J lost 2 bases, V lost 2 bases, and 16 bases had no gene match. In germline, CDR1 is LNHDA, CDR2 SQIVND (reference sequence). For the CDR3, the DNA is TGTGCCAGTAGTATATCCCCCACTCTCGGACTAGCGGGGAAAACCTACGAGCAGTACTTC. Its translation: CASSISPTLGLAGKTYEQYF.

CDR3 coding DNA: TGCAGTGCGACTCGACAGCGACTCTCCTACAATGAGCAGTTCTTC. Encoded protein: CSATRQRLSYNEQFF. V and J are TRBV20-1 and TRBJ2-1; D possibly corresponds to TRBD1 (5 bases). This CDR3 contains 15 residues. Germline V lookup: CDR1 DFQATT, CDR2 SNEGSKA (reference sequence). V gave up 6 bases and J gave up 0 bases, with 15 bases separating them.

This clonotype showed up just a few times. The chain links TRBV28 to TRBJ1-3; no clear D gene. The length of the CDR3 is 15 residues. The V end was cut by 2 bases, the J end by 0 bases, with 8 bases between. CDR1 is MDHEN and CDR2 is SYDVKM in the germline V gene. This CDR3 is CASSLGGFSGNTIYF. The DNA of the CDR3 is TGTGCCAGCAGTTTAGGAGGTTTCTCTGGAAACACCATATATTTT.

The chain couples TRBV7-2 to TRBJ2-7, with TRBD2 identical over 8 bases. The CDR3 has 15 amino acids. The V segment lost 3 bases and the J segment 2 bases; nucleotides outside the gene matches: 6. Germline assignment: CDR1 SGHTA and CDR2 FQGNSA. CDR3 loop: CASSFGAGGPYEQYF. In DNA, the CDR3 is TGTGCCAGCAGCTTCGGGGCGGGGGGACCCTACGAGCAGTACTTC.